This entry describes one T cell receptor (beta chain). Some clones are missing from TCRdb's copy, which holds only in-frame ones; the method was immunoSEQ multiplex PCR. The profile shows under 130,000 clones, approximately 90% of them singletons. The CDR3 sequence is 16 residues long. V dropped 4 bases and J dropped 4 bases, with 20 bases sitting between them. Per germline, CDR1 SGHDN and CDR2 FVKESK. The data are from a study of T cell changes during pregnancy in multiple sclerosis. This rearrangement joins TRBV14 to TRBJ2-7; D gene unclear. The source is a female donor with multiple sclerosis, enrolled in a pregnancy study. Sequencing used peripheral blood, obtained after pregnancy. In DNA form, the CDR3 reads TGTGCCAGCAGCCCGGTTCTGGTTCGTCTGATGTACGAGCAGTACTTC. Translation gives CASSPVLVRLMYEQYF. Drawing the rest from reference TRBV14 and TRBJ2-7, the complete variable domain is EAGVTQFPSHSVIEKGQTVTLRCDPISGHDNLYWYRRVMGKEIKFLLHFVKESKQDESGMPNNRFLAERTGGTYSTLKVQPAELEDSGVYFCASSPVLVRLMYEQYFGPGTRLTVT.